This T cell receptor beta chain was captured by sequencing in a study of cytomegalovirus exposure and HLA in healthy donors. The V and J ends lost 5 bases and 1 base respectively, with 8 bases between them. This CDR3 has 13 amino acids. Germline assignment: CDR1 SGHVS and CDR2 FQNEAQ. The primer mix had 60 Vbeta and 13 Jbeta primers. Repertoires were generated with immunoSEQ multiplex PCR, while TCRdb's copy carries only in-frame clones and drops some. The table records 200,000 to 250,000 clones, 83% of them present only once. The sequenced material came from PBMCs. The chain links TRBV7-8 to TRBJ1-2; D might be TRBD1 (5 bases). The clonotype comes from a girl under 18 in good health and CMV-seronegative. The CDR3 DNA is TGTGCCAGCAGCCCCGACAGTAACTATGGCTACACCTTC. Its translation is CASSPDSNYGYTF.